These 17 T cell receptor beta chains originate from one sample sequenced in a study of PD-1 and CTLA-4 blockade in melanoma. Assay: immunoSEQ multiplex PCR; the TCRdb copy retains only in-frame clones and omits some. The top ten clones hold 15% to 20% of a sample with 15,000 to 20,000 clones, roughly 73% of them seen once. The sample here was CD8+ T cells from peripheral blood, taken before anti-PD-1 treatment. These receptors came from a human donor with melanoma.

The CDR3, as DNA: TGTGCCTGGAGTGTGGGACAGCTTTATTCTTCCCTCCACTTT. It yields the protein CAWSVGQLYSSLHF. The V call is TRBV30, the J call TRBJ1-6, with 7 bases lining up with TRBD1. The CDR3 sequence is 14 residues long. The V segment lost 0 bases and the J segment 14 bases; nucleotides outside the gene matches: 10. From germline, CDR1 is GTSNPN and CDR2 SVGIG (reference sequence).

The chain couples TRBV5-6 to TRBJ2-5, with 8 positions matching TRBD1. This CDR3 is 16 amino acids long. Losses at the gene ends were 2 bases for V and 2 bases for J; bases not matched to a gene: 8. Germline lookup yields CDR1 SGHDT and CDR2 YYEEEE. CDR3 bases: TGTGCCAGCAGCTTCGCCACAGGGGGTTGGCAAGAGACCCAGTACTTC. Translating it yields CASSFATGGWQETQYF.

The rearrangement uses TRBV15 and TRBJ1-1; 10 bases match TRBD1. Trimming cost V 3 bases and J 0 bases; bases outside gene matches: 4. Germline V CDR1 and CDR2: LNHNV, YYDKDF (reference sequence). The CDR3 is 16 amino acids. As DNA, the CDR3 is TGTGCCACCAGCAGGGGACAGGGGATAATGAACACTGAAGCTTTCTTT. Amino acid sequence: CATSRGQGIMNTEAFF.

The sample holds a few counts of this clone. The rearrangement joins TRBV7-9 to TRBJ1-2; D gene unclear. Looked up from germline, CDR1 is SEHNR and CDR2 is FQNEAQ (reference sequence). The CDR3 sequence is 13 residues long. The ends were cut back, 5 bases at V and 7 bases at J, with 14 bases in the middle. As DNA, the CDR3 is TGTGCCAGCAGCGTCGAAGGGAAGATTGGCTACACCTTC. It specifies CASSVEGKIGYTF. Full variable domain (remainder filled in from reference TRBV7-9 and TRBJ1-2): DTGVSQNPRHKITKRGQNVTFRCDPISEHNRLYWYRQTLGQGPEFLTYFQNEAQLEKSRLLSDRFSAERPKGSFSTLEIQRTEQGDSAMYLCASSVEGKIGYTFGSGTRLTVV.

The chain has TRBV25-1 and TRBJ2-2; 9 nucleotides line up with TRBD1. V was clipped by 3 bases and J by 5 bases; unmatched bases: 10. Per germline, CDR1 MGHDK and CDR2 SYGVNS. The CDR3 covers 17 residues. CDR3: CASSEVHNRGRTGELFF. In DNA form, the CDR3 reads TGTGCCAGCAGTGAGGTTCATAACAGGGGGCGAACCGGGGAGCTGTTTTTT.

A few counts support this clone. The chain links TRBV28 to TRBJ2-1; D gene uncertain. This CDR3 has 12 amino acids. Trimming stripped 6 bases from V and 7 bases from J, with 10 bases between. Per germline, CDR1 MDHEN and CDR2 SYDVKM. Here the CDR3 reads CASRPGLNEQFF. CDR3 bases: TGTGCCAGCAGGCCCGGTCTGAATGAGCAGTTCTTC.

The chain links TRBV7-2 to TRBJ2-3; possibly TRBD2 for D (6 bases). CDR1 and CDR2 from the germline V gene are SGHTA and FQGNSA. Deletions cut 4 bases from V and 3 bases from J, with 17 bases between. CDR3 size: 16 residues. The CDR3 bases are TGTGCCAGCAGCTCCCTCCCAGATGGGGGGACAGATACGCAGTATTTT. Its translation is CASSSLPDGGTDTQYF.

V usage is TRBV7-8 and J usage is TRBJ2-2; D unresolved. The CDR3 covers 14 residues. V lost 5 bases to trimming and J lost 2 bases, with 9 bases between them. The germline V gene encodes CDR1 SGHVS and CDR2 FQNEAQ. CDR3 region: CASSPGQNTGELFF. The CDR3 DNA follows: TGTGCCAGCAGCCCCGGGCAAAACACCGGGGAGCTGTTTTTT.

This clone ranks as medium-sized. The gene calls are TRBV11-3 and TRBJ2-2; a possible D gene is TRBD2 (6 bases). Germline-derived CDR1 and CDR2 are SGHNT and YENEEA. Trimming took off 5 bases at V and 5 bases at J, with 18 bases between the two ends. This CDR3 has 16 amino acids. The CDR3 region has the DNA TGTGCCAGCAGCCCACATCCCGGGGGTAGGACCGGGGAGCTGTTTTTT. The encoded protein is CASSPHPGGRTGELFF. The entire variable domain, with the rest obtained from reference TRBV11-3 and TRBJ2-2, is as follows: EAGVVQSPRYKIIEKKQPVAFWCNPISGHNTLYWYLQNLGQGPELLIRYENEEAVDDSQLPKDRFSAERLKGVDSTLKIQPAELGDSAVYLCASSPHPGGRTGELFFGEGSRLTVL.

V usage is TRBV6-5 and J usage is TRBJ2-7; D is perhaps TRBD1 or TRBD2 (6 bases each). This CDR3 contains 15 residues. With 0 bases removed from V and 5 bases from J, the gap between germline ends came to 14 bases. Germline V gene lookup returns CDR1 MNHEY and CDR2 SVGAGI. The CDR3 loop reads CASSYSRGDKDEQYF. The DNA for the CDR3 is TGTGCCAGCAGTTACTCTAGGGGGGATAAGGACGAGCAGTACTTC.

In its sample, this clone was seen a few times. The chain joins TRBV7-9 to TRBJ2-1; TRBD1 agrees at 7 bases. V trimming: 0 bases; J trimming: 9 bases; junction bases outside the gene matches: 2. This CDR3 is built from 13 residues. Germline V CDR1 and CDR2: SEHNR, FQNEAQ (reference sequence). CDR3 sequence (DNA): TGTGCCAGCAGCTTAGCCCGGACAGGTGAGCAGTTCTTC. Its protein product is CASSLARTGEQFF.

The V gene is TRBV12-3 or TRBV12-4, the J gene TRBJ1-1; D call uncertain. This CDR3 region has 13 residues. V lost 4 bases, J lost 8 bases, and 14 bases lay in between. The DNA for the CDR3 is TGTGCCAGCAGTTCCCCTTGGGGAGGGGAAGCTTTCTTT. Translation: CASSSPWGGEAFF.

V gene TRBV19 combines with J gene TRBJ1-2; D possibly corresponds to TRBD1 (5 bases). From germline, CDR1 is LNHDA and CDR2 SQIVND (reference sequence). The length of the CDR3 is 13 residues. The CDR3 protein is CASSPGLNYGYTF. CDR3 bases: TGTGCTTCTAGCCCAGGGCTTAACTATGGCTACACCTTC.

This sequence joins TRBV6-5 and TRBJ1-1; a weak D match, TRBD1 (6 bases). This CDR3 contains 16 residues. Germline CDR1 reads MNHEY; CDR2 reads SVGAGI. The germline V and J ends were trimmed by 2 bases and 5 bases, with 18 bases remaining between them. This chain's CDR3 is CASSYGGAPPWTEAFF. As DNA, the CDR3 is TGTGCCAGCAGTTACGGGGGGGCCCCGCCATGGACTGAAGCTTTCTTT.

This clone was seen only a few times. The V call is TRBV7-9, the J call TRBJ1-5; 11 nucleotides line up with TRBD1. The CDR3 is made up of 14 amino acids. With 6 bases clipped from V and 12 bases from J, the junction kept 10 bases outside the gene matches. Germline V lookup: CDR1 SEHNR, CDR2 FQNEAQ (reference sequence). The CDR3 is CASSLNPGQGVQHF. The CDR3 DNA sequence: TGTGCCAGCAGTCTTAACCCGGGACAGGGGGTCCAGCATTTT.

The chain combines TRBV18 with TRBJ2-1, with TRBD2 as a possible D gene (7 bases). The V end lost 3 bases, the J end lost 13 bases, and 13 bases lay between the germline ends. Germline V gene sequence: CDR1 KGHSH, CDR2 LQKENI. The CDR3 length is 12 residues. This CDR3 reads CASSPGGGPQFF. The CDR3 DNA is TGTGCCAGCTCACCCGGCGGGGGCCCTCAGTTCTTC.

The chain couples TRBV29-1 to TRBJ2-1; a possible D gene is TRBD2 (6 bases). Germline lookup yields CDR1 SQVTM and CDR2 ANQGSEA. V was trimmed by 7 bases and J by 10 bases, leaving 20 bases between them. The CDR3 is 13 residues long. CDR3 sequence reads: CSASSQAGNEQFF. The CDR3 coding sequence is TGCAGCGCGTCATCTCAGGCGGGAAACGAGCAGTTCTTC.